These T cell receptor beta chains were read from a single sample in a study of CD8 T cells in Susac syndrome. One entry per CDR3 protein, called by TCRdb with MiXCR from the immunoSEQ multiplex PCR reads. Of approximately 180,000 distinct CDR3 sequences in the sample, 95% were seen once. Sequenced: CD4+ T cells from PBMCs. The receptors shown here come from a human donor with multiple sclerosis. The CDR3 runs from the conserved cysteine through the conserved F or W. A D gene is named only where the DNA matches it firmly. Size is omitted from some rows. Given values are once, few, many or a class for expanded clones.

d_gene: -; abundance: -; v_gene: TRBV7-2; j_gene: TRBJ2-5; CDR3aa: CASGGRGRETQYF; CDR3nt: TGTGCCAGCGGGGGCCGGGGTCGGGAGACCCAGTACTTC
d_gene: -; abundance: -; v_gene: TRBV30; j_gene: TRBJ1-3; CDR3aa: CARRTQSGNTIYF; CDR3nt: TGTGCCCGCCGTACCCAGTCTGGAAACACCATATATTTT
d_gene: -; abundance: -; v_gene: TRBV7-2; j_gene: TRBJ2-2; CDR3aa: CASSPDHRAGELFF; CDR3nt: TGTGCCAGCAGCCCGGACCACCGGGCCGGGGAGCTGTTTTTT
d_gene: -; abundance: once; v_gene: TRBV20-1; j_gene: TRBJ2-3; CDR3aa: CSAVDRSTASTDTQYF; CDR3nt: TGCAGTGCCGTAGACAGGTCCACCGCTAGCACAGATACGCAGTATTTT
d_gene: -; abundance: -; v_gene: TRBV30; j_gene: TRBJ2-5; CDR3aa: CAWTPQSQETQYF; CDR3nt: TGTGCCTGGACCCCCCAGTCTCAAGAGACCCAGTACTTC
d_gene: TRBD2; abundance: -; v_gene: TRBV14; j_gene: TRBJ2-6; CDR3aa: CASSQTSVGANVLTF; CDR3nt: TGTGCCAGCAGCCAGACTAGCGTGGGGGCCAACGTCCTGACTTTC
d_gene: -; abundance: once; v_gene: TRBV4-1; j_gene: TRBJ2-7; CDR3aa: CASSQVPGETYEQYF; CDR3nt: TGCGCCAGCAGCCAAGTCCCAGGGGAGACCTACGAGCAGTACTTC
d_gene: TRBD1; abundance: -; v_gene: TRBV27; j_gene: TRBJ2-3; CDR3aa: CASSPLGQGDTDTQYF; CDR3nt: TGTGCCAGCAGTCCATTGGGACAGGGGGACACAGATACGCAGTATTTT
d_gene: TRBD2; abundance: -; v_gene: TRBV14; j_gene: TRBJ2-3; CDR3aa: CASSRRLAGVSDTQYF; CDR3nt: TGTGCCAGCAGCCGGCGACTAGCGGGGGTATCGGATACGCAGTATTTT
d_gene: TRBD2; abundance: -; v_gene: TRBV30; j_gene: TRBJ2-5; CDR3aa: CAWSAGLAGTETQYF; CDR3nt: TGTGCCTGGAGTGCGGGACTAGCAGGGACGGAGACCCAGTACTTC
d_gene: -; abundance: -; v_gene: TRBV6-5; j_gene: TRBJ1-1; CDR3aa: CASSYVGDTEAFF; CDR3nt: TGTGCCAGCAGTTACGTCGGGGACACTGAAGCTTTCTTT
d_gene: -; abundance: -; v_gene: TRBV2; j_gene: TRBJ1-2; CDR3aa: CASSPEGAGYGYTF; CDR3nt: TGTGCCAGCAGCCCGGAAGGGGCAGGGTATGGCTACACCTTC
d_gene: TRBD1; abundance: -; v_gene: TRBV20-1; j_gene: TRBJ2-7; CDR3aa: CSAPDRVYEQYF; CDR3nt: TGCAGTGCCCCCGACAGGGTCTACGAGCAGTACTTC
d_gene: -; abundance: -; v_gene: TRBV7-2; j_gene: TRBJ2-1; CDR3aa: CASSTGPRDEQFF; CDR3nt: TGTGCCAGCAGCACTGGACCGAGGGATGAGCAGTTCTTC
d_gene: -; abundance: -; v_gene: TRBV11-2; j_gene: TRBJ2-1; CDR3aa: CASSPRTASSYNEQFF; CDR3nt: TGTGCCAGCAGCCCGCGGACGGCGAGCTCCTACAATGAGCAGTTCTTC
d_gene: -; abundance: -; v_gene: TRBV20-1; j_gene: TRBJ1-1; CDR3aa: CSAPFPGGGTEAFF; CDR3nt: TGCAGTGCGCCGTTTCCTGGGGGGGGGACTGAAGCTTTCTTT
d_gene: -; abundance: -; v_gene: TRBV20-1; j_gene: TRBJ1-2; CDR3aa: CSARRAGSTNYGYTF; CDR3nt: TGCAGTGCTCGTCGTGCAGGAAGCACGAACTATGGCTACACCTTC
d_gene: -; abundance: -; v_gene: TRBV27; j_gene: TRBJ2-1; CDR3aa: CASSFSLYNEQFF; CDR3nt: TGTGCCAGCAGTTTTTCGCTCTACAATGAGCAGTTCTTC
d_gene: -; abundance: -; v_gene: TRBV9; j_gene: TRBJ1-5; CDR3aa: CASSALDSSGWPQHF; CDR3nt: TGTGCCAGCAGCGCCCTTGACAGTTCCGGTTGGCCCCAGCATTTT
d_gene: TRBD1; abundance: -; v_gene: TRBV18; j_gene: TRBJ1-2; CDR3aa: CASSARTGSSSYGYTF; CDR3nt: TGTGCCAGCTCAGCCCGGACAGGGAGTTCTTCCTATGGCTACACCTTC
d_gene: TRBD1; abundance: -; v_gene: TRBV6-2/TRBV6-3; j_gene: TRBJ2-3; CDR3aa: CASTIYRGLTDTQYF; CDR3nt: TGTGCCAGCACCATCTACAGGGGTCTAACAGATACGCAGTATTTT